One and the same sample provided the 18 T cell receptor beta chains below, sequenced in a study of human T cells and chemical hapten exposure. Time point given: patch test 2, 6 weeks after DPC sensitization. The treatment denotes: therapeutic diphenylcyclopropenone sensitization with weekly scalp DPC. TCRdb used MiXCR to reprocess the RACE reads, holding one entry per CDR3 protein. This sample has approximately 84,000 distinct CDR3 sequences, with approximately 10% found just once. Sequenced here: whole blood, sampled in connection with sensitization to the hapten diphenylcyclopropenone (DPC). The receptor set was obtained from a woman under 40 with alopecia areata. Some clones in this sample may be carry-over from other donors' samples.

CDR3 sequence reads: CAISEGRGPTQYF. For the CDR3, the DNA is TGTGCCATCAGTGAAGGCCGGGGGCCGACCCAGTACTTC. The rearrangement links TRBV10-3 to TRBJ2-5; D is perhaps TRBD1 or TRBD2 (6 bases each). The CDR3 loop spans 13 amino acids. The V and J ends lost 3 bases and 7 bases respectively, with 12 bases between them. Germline V CDR1 and CDR2: ENHRY, SYGVKD.

J is TRBJ1-5 and V is TRBV19; D is uncertain. This CDR3 region has 18 residues. V lost 4 bases, J lost 0 bases, and 19 bases lay in between. The V gene's germline CDR1 is LNHDA and CDR2 SQIVND (reference sequence). The CDR3 DNA sequence: TGTGCCAGTAGTAGAGATCCCCAGCGACCCTATAGCAATCAGCCCCAGCATTTT. It encodes CASSRDPQRPYSNQPQHF.

This clonotype showed up many times. The genes are TRBV2 and TRBJ1-1, with D possibly being TRBD1 (6 bases). Trimming took 3 bases from V and 11 from J, leaving 19 bases between them. Germline loops: CDR1 SNHLY, CDR2 FYNNEI. The CDR3 loop spans 14 amino acids. In nucleotides, the CDR3 is TGTGCCAGCAGTGATGTGATGGGGGGCGGTGGGGCTTTCTTT. This gives the protein CASSDVMGGGGAFF. The variable domain in full, with the rest retrieved from reference TRBV2 and TRBJ1-1, is EPEVTQTPSHQVTQMGQEVILRCVPISNHLYFYWYRQILGQKVEFLVSFYNNEISEKSEIFDDQFSVERPDGSNFTLKIRSTKLEDSAMYFCASSDVMGGGGAFFGQGTRLTVV.

This clonotype appeared a few times. The chain uses TRBV7-2 and TRBJ1-1, with no clear D. From germline, CDR1 is SGHTA and CDR2 FQGNSA. The CDR3 runs 14 residues. The V end lost 1 base, the J end lost 0 bases, and 6 bases lay between the germline ends. The CDR3 reads CASSLGSLNTEAFF. CDR3 in DNA: TGTGCCAGCAGCTTAGGGTCACTGAACACTGAAGCTTTCTTT.

This clonotype came up many times. The chain links TRBV28 to TRBJ1-4; 8 bases agree with TRBD1. Germline V gene lookup returns CDR1 MDHEN and CDR2 SYDVKM. Trimming cost V 5 bases and J 7 bases; bases outside gene matches: 6. CDR3 length: 14 residues. The DNA of the CDR3 is TGTGCCAGCAGTCCGACAGGGGCGGCTGAAAAACTGTTTTTT. Its translation is CASSPTGAAEKLFF.

A single count supports this clonotype. The genes are TRBV5-1 and TRBJ1-2, with 7 bases fitting TRBD1. The junction had 7 bases not matched to a gene; V was cut back by 4 bases and J by 4 bases. The CDR3 is 14 residues long. CDR1 SGHRS and CDR2 YFSETQ come from the germline V gene. This CDR3 reads CASSSMTGPYGYTF. The CDR3 nucleotides read TGCGCCAGCAGCAGTATGACAGGGCCCTATGGCTACACCTTC.

The chain links TRBV20-1 to TRBJ1-1; unclear D gene. Germline-derived CDR1 and CDR2 are DFQATT and SNEGSKA (reference sequence). Trimming took 6 bases from V and 2 from J, leaving 7 bases between them. The length of the CDR3 is 11 residues. The CDR3 sequence: CSAVFNTEAFF. CDR3 nucleotide sequence: TGCAGTGCCGTATTTAACACTGAAGCTTTCTTT.

This clonotype was detected many times. The rearrangement links TRBV5-4 to TRBJ2-4; TRBD2 matches at 13 bases. This CDR3 contains 18 residues. The ends lost 4 bases at V and 1 base at J; junction bases unmatched: 8. Germline assignment: CDR1 SGHNT and CDR2 YYREEE (reference sequence). This CDR3 is CASSQGLAGDQAKNIQYF. The DNA of the CDR3 is TGTGCCAGCAGCCAAGGACTAGCGGGAGATCAGGCCAAAAACATTCAGTACTTC. The full variable domain, with the rest looked up from reference TRBV5-4 and TRBJ2-4, is ETGVTQSPTHLIKTRGQQVTLRCSSQSGHNTVSWYQQALGQGPQFIFQYYREEENGRGNFPPRFSGLQFPNYSSELNVNALELDDSALYLCASSQGLAGDQAKNIQYFGAGTRLSVL.

This clonotype has at least ten counts. This sequence joins TRBV7-9 and TRBJ1-1, with D hard to call. Trimming removed 1 base at V and 10 bases at J, with 16 bases between. The germline CDR1 and CDR2 sequences are SEHNR and FQNEAQ (reference sequence). The CDR3 length is 14 residues. The DNA for the CDR3 is TGTGCCAGCAGCTTAGGAGTCGGGAGACTTCGAGCTTTCTTT. It is translated as CASSLGVGRLRAFF.

This clonotype was counted at least ten times. The V call is TRBV29-1, the J call TRBJ1-2, with D possibly being TRBD1 (6 bases). This CDR3 spans 15 amino acids. Trimming stripped 3 bases from V and 2 bases from J, with 16 bases between. Germline CDR1 and CDR2: SQVTM and ANQGSEA. DNA for the CDR3: TGCAGCGTTGAGGGGGGACCAACAGGGAACTATGGCTACACCTTC. Translation: CSVEGGPTGNYGYTF.

In its sample, this clonotype was seen many times. V gene TRBV28 combines with J gene TRBJ2-1; 12 positions agree with TRBD2. J gave up 5 bases and V 7 bases, and 3 bases lay outside the gene matches. From germline, CDR1 is MDHEN and CDR2 SYDVKM. The CDR3 extends over 14 amino acids. The CDR3 protein is CASTRLAGDNEQFF. CDR3 DNA: TGTGCCAGCACCCGACTAGCGGGAGACAATGAGCAGTTCTTC.

The chain couples TRBV5-6 to TRBJ2-3; 8 positions match TRBD2. From germline, CDR1 is SGHDT and CDR2 YYEEEE. This CDR3 has 14 residues. V lost 2 bases, J lost 5 bases, and 4 bases stayed unmatched. The CDR3, as DNA: TGTGCCAGCAGCTTAGGGACTAGGCGAGATACGCAGTATTTT. Its protein is CASSLGTRRDTQYF. Using reference TRBV5-6 and TRBJ2-3 for the parts outside the CDR3, the full variable domain is DAGVTQSPTHLIKTRGQQVTLRCSPKSGHDTVSWYQQALGQGPQFIFQYYEEEERQRGNFPDRFSGHQFPNYSSELNVNALLLGDSALYLCASSLGTRRDTQYFGPGTRLTVL.

This clonotype was seen many times. The chain couples TRBV12-3 or TRBV12-4 to TRBJ1-3; 9 bases agree with TRBD1. J gave up 4 bases and V 3 bases, and 1 base lay outside the gene matches. The CDR3 contains 14 residues. The CDR3, as DNA: TGTGCCAGCAGTTTCGGACAGGGGGGAAACACCATATATTTT. This gives the protein CASSFGQGGNTIYF.

This clonotype has at least ten counts. The chain has TRBV10-3 and TRBJ1-1; no definite D call. Trimming stripped 4 bases from V and 9 bases from J, with 15 bases between. Germline loops: CDR1 ENHRY, CDR2 SYGVKD. This CDR3 comprises 13 residues. CDR3 amino acids: CAISGAPARQAFF. The CDR3 bases are TGTGCCATCAGTGGGGCCCCGGCACGACAAGCTTTCTTT.

The rearrangement uses TRBV5-1 and TRBJ1-1; D is possibly TRBD1 (6 bases). V was clipped by 4 bases and J by 4 bases, with 14 bases between them. The CDR3 extends over 14 amino acids. Germline lookup yields CDR1 SGHRS and CDR2 YFSETQ. The CDR3 is CASSKDSTSTEAFF. The CDR3 nucleotides read TGCGCCAGCAGCAAGGACAGTACTAGCACTGAAGCTTTCTTT.

This clonotype has just a few counts. The V and J genes are TRBV20-1 and TRBJ1-1; D gene ambiguous. Germline loops: CDR1 DFQATT, CDR2 SNEGSKA (reference sequence). The CDR3 totals 12 residues. Deletions cut 5 bases from V and 0 bases from J, with 7 bases between. The CDR3 DNA follows: TGCAGTGCTGAAGAGATGAACACTGAAGCTTTCTTT. It codes for CSAEEMNTEAFF.

This clonotype was seen at least ten times. This rearrangement joins TRBV5-5 to TRBJ2-5; D may be TRBD1 (5 bases). V dropped 6 bases and J dropped 2 bases, with 8 bases sitting between them. The V gene's germline CDR1 is SGHKS and CDR2 YYEKEE (reference sequence). This CDR3 spans 12 amino acids. The CDR3 loop is CASMGPQETQYF. The CDR3 DNA reads TGTGCCAGCATGGGGCCTCAAGAGACCCAGTACTTC.

This clonotype was picked up many times. This chain connects TRBV7-2 to TRBJ1-1, with 10 bases fitting TRBD1. Per germline, CDR1 SGHTA and CDR2 FQGNSA. V was pared by 3 bases and J by 8 bases, with 3 bases of the junction left unmatched. There are 13 residues in the CDR3. In DNA form, the CDR3 reads TGTGCCAGCAGCTTGACAGGGGGCATCGAAGCTTTCTTT. Its protein is CASSLTGGIEAFF. Looking up the rest from reference TRBV7-2 and TRBJ1-1 gives the full variable domain: GAGVSQSPSNKVTEKGKDVELRCDPISGHTALYWYRQSLGQGLEFLIYFQGNSAPDKSGLPSDRFSAERTGGSVSTLTIQRTQQEDSAVYLCASSLTGGIEAFFGQGTRLTVV.